This T cell receptor (beta chain) was profiled in a study of blood T cell repertoires in COVID-19. Study at large: PBMCs, B-cell-depleted T cells, or T cells provided the cDNA or gDNA that made up the material.

V was pared by 5 bases and J by 3 bases, with 8 bases of the junction left unmatched. CDR1 is SGHRS, CDR2 YFSETQ, per germline. This CDR3 is 15 amino acids long. Participants were aged about 18 to 89 years, lived in 24 US areas, and enrolled virtually. The authors' processing: Estimation of nucleated cell counts was performed using reference gene primer amplification. The method was immunoSEQ multiplex PCR; TCRdb's version includes in-frame clones alone and lacks a portion of them. The V and J calls and clone size were taken over from that table, and D and trimming were inferred from the DNA. The table has under 200,000 clones, 65% to 85% seen once.

J is TRBJ1-2 and V is TRBV5-1, with 9 bases aligning to TRBD1. Sample: PBMCs or T cells enriched from blood (not recorded which). The sequence came from a woman aged 60-75 years who had recovered from COVID-19. CDR3 sequence reads: CASRQNRGQDYGYTF. CDR3 DNA: TGCGCCAGCAGGCAGAACAGGGGGCAGGACTATGGCTACACCTTC.